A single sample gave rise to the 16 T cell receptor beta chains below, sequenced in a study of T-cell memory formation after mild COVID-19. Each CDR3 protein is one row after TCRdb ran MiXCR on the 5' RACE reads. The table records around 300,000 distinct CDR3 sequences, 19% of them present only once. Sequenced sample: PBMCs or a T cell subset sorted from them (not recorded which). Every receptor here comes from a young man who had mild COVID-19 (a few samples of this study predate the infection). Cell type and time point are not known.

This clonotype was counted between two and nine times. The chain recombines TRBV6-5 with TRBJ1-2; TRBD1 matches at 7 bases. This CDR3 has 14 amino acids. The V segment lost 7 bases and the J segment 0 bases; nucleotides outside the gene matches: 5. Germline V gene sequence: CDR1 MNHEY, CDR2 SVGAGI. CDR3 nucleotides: TGTGCCAGCACCGGGGACAGTTCTAACTATGGCTACACCTTC. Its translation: CASTGDSSNYGYTF.

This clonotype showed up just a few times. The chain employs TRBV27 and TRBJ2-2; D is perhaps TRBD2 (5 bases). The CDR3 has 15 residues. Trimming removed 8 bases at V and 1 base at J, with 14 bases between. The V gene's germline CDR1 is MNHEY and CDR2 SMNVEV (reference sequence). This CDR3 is CASSTSGWNTGELFF. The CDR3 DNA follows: TGTGCCAGCTCTACCAGCGGTTGGAACACCGGGGAGCTGTTTTTT.

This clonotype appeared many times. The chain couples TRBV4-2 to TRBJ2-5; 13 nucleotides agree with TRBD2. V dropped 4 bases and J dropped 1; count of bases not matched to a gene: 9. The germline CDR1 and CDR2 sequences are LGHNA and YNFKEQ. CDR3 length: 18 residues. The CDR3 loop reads CASSREPRTSGGQETQYF. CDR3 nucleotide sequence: TGTGCCAGCAGCCGCGAACCCCGGACTAGCGGGGGCCAAGAGACCCAGTACTTC.

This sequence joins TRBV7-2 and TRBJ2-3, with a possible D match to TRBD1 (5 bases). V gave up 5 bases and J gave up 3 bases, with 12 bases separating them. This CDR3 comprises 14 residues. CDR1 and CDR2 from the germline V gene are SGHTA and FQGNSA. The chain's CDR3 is CASSPRQRTDTQYF. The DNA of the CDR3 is TGTGCCAGCAGCCCCAGACAGAGAACAGATACGCAGTATTTT.

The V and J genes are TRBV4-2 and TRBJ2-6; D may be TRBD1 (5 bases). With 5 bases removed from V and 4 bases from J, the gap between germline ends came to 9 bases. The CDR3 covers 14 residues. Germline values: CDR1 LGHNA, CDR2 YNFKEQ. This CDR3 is CASSTGAGANVLTF. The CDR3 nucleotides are TGTGCCAGCAGCACAGGCGCCGGGGCCAACGTCCTGACTTTC.

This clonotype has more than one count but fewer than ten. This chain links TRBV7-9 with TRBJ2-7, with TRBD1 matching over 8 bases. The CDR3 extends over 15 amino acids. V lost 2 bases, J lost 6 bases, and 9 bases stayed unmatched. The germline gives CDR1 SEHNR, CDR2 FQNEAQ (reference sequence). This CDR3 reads CASSLRGRGHGEQYF. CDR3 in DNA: TGTGCCAGCAGCTTAAGGGGCAGGGGGCACGGCGAGCAGTACTTC.

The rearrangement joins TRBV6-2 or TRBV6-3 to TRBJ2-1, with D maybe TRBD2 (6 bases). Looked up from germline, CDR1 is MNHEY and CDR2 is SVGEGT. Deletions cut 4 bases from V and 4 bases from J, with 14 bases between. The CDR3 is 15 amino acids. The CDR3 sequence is CASSSATSLYNEQFF. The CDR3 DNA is TGTGCCAGCAGTTCTGCGACTAGTTTATACAATGAGCAGTTCTTC.

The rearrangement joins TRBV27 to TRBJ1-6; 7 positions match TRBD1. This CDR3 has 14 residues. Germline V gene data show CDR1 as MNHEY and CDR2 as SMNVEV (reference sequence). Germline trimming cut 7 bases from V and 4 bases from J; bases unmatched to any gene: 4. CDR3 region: CASKTGLYNSPLHF. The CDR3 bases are TGTGCCAGCAAGACAGGGTTGTATAATTCACCCCTCCACTTT.

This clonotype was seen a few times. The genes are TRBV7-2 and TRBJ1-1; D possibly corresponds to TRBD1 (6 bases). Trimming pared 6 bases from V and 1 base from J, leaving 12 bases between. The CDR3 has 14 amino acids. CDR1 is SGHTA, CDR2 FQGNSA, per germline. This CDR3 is CASRQGPANTEAFF. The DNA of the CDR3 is TGTGCCAGCAGACAGGGACCGGCGAACACTGAAGCTTTCTTT.

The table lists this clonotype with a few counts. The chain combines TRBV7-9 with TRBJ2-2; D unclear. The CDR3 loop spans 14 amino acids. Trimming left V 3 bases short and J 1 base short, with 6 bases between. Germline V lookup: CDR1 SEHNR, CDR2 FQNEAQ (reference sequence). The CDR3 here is CASSLSQNTGELFF. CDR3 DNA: TGTGCCAGCAGCTTGTCGCAGAACACCGGGGAGCTGTTTTTT.

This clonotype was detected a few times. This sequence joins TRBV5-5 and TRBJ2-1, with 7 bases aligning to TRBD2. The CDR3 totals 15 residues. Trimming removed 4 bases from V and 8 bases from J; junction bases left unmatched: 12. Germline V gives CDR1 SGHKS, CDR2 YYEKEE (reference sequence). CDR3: CASSPRGDPIYEQFF. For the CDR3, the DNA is TGTGCCAGCAGCCCTCGGGGGGACCCTATATATGAGCAGTTCTTC.

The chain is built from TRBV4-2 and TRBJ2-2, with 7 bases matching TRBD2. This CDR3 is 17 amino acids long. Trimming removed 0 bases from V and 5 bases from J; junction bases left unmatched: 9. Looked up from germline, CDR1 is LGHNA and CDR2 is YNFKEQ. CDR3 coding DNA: TGTGCCAGCAGCCAAGACGGACTAGTTAGTGTGACCGGGGAGCTGTTTTTT. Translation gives CASSQDGLVSVTGELFF.

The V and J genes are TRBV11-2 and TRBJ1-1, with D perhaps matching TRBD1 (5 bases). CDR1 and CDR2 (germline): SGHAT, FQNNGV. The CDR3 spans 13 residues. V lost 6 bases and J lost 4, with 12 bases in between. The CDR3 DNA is TGTGCCAGCAGGGACACGCTAGGCACTGAAGCTTTCTTT. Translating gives CASRDTLGTEAFF.

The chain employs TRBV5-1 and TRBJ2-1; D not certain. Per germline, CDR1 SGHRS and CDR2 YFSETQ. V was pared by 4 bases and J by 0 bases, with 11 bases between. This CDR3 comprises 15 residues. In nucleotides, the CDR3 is TGCGCCAGCAGCAGCGCACCGAGCTCCTACAATGAGCAGTTCTTC. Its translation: CASSSAPSSYNEQFF.

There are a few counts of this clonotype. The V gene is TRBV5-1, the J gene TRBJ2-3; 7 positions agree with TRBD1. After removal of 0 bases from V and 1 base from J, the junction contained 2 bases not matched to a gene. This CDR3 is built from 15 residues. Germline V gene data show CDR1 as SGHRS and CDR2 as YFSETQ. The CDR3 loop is CASSLETGRTDTQYF. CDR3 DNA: TGCGCCAGCAGCTTGGAGACAGGGCGCACAGATACGCAGTATTTT.

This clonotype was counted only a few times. CDR3 residues: CASSLAILSRGNTIYF. The CDR3 DNA reads as TGTGCCAGCAGCTTAGCAATCCTTTCTCGGGGAAACACCATATATTTT. This chain connects TRBV7-9 to TRBJ1-3; no clear D. V was clipped by 0 bases and J by 4 bases, with 13 bases between them. Germline values: CDR1 SEHNR, CDR2 FQNEAQ (reference sequence). The CDR3 consists of 16 residues.